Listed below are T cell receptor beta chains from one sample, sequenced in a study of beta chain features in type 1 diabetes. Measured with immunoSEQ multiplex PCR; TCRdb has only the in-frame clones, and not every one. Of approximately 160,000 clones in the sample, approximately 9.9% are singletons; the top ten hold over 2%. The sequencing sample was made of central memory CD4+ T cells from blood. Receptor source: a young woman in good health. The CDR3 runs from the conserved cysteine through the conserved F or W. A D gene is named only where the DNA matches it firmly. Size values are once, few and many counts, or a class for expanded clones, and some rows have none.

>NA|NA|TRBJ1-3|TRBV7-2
CASSFSTDTIYF
TGTGCCAGCAGCTTTTCTACAGACACCATATATTTT
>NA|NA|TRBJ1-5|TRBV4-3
CASSLGAGGDQPQHF
TGCGCCAGCAGCCTTGGTGCTGGGGGCGATCAGCCCCAGCATTTT
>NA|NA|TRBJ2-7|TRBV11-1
CASSPLDSNSYEQYF
TGTGCCAGCAGCCCCTTGGACAGCAACTCCTACGAGCAGTACTTC
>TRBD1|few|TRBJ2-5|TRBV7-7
CASSFGRRDRGQETQYF
TGTGCTAGCAGCTTCGGACGACGGGACAGGGGGCAAGAGACCCAGTACTTC
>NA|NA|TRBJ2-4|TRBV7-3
CASSSVRAKNIQYF
TGTGCCAGCAGCTCAGTGAGGGCCAAAAACATTCAGTACTTC
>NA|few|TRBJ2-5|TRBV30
CAWSGGGTQYF
TGTGCCTGGAGTGGAGGGGGGACCCAGTACTTC
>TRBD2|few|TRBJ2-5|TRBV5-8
CASRPWTSGETQYF
TGTGCCAGCAGACCATGGACTAGTGGAGAGACCCAGTACTTC
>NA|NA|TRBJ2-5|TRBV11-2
CASSPQATSLVETQYF
TGTGCCAGCAGTCCACAGGCCACTAGCCTCGTGGAGACCCAGTACTTC
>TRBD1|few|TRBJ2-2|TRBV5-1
CASSFSGTGNTGELFF
TGCGCCAGCAGCTTTTCCGGGACAGGTAACACCGGGGAGCTGTTTTTT
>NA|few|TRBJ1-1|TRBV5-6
CASSPAGTVTEAFF
TGTGCCAGCAGCCCGGCGGGGACGGTGACTGAAGCTTTCTTT
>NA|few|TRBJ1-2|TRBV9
CASSVGDQPGGYTF
TGTGCCAGCAGCGTAGGAGACCAACCAGGAGGCTACACCTTC
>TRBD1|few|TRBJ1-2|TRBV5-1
CASSSGTGSKNGYTF
TGCGCCAGCAGCTCCGGGACAGGGAGCAAGAATGGCTACACCTTC
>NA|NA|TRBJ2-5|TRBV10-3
CAISEMSGETQYF
TGTGCCATCAGTGAAATGTCGGGGGAGACCCAGTACTTC
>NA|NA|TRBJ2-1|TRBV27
CASSRSTGTGYNEQFF
TGTGCCAGCAGTCGTTCCACAGGGACCGGCTACAATGAGCAGTTCTTC
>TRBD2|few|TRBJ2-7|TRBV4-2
CASSRELAGGSYEQYF
TGTGCCAGCAGCCGCGAATTAGCGGGAGGCTCCTACGAGCAGTACTTC
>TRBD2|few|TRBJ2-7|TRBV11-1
CASSPSGRGSYEQYF
TGTGCCAGCAGTCCAAGCGGGAGGGGCTCCTACGAGCAGTACTTC
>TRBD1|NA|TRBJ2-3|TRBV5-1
CASSSDPGTGQADTQYF
TGCGCCAGCAGCAGCGACCCCGGGACAGGGCAGGCTGATACGCAGTATTTT